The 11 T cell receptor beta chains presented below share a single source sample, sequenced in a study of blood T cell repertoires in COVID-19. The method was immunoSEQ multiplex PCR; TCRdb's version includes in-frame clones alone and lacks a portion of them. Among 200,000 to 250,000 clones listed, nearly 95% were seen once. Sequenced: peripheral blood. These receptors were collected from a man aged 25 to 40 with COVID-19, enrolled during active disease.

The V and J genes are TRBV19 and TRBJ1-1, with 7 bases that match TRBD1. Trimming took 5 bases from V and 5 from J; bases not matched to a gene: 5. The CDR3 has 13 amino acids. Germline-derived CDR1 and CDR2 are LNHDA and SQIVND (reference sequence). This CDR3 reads CASSSGTETEAFF. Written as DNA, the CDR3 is TGTGCCAGTAGTTCAGGGACAGAGACTGAAGCTTTCTTT.

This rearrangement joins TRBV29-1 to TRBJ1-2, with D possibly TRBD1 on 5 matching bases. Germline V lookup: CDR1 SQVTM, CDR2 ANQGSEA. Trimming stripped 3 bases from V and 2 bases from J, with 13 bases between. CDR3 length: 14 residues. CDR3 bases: TGCAGCGTTGATAGCGGCCGGGGGAACTATGGCTACACCTTC. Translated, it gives CSVDSGRGNYGYTF.

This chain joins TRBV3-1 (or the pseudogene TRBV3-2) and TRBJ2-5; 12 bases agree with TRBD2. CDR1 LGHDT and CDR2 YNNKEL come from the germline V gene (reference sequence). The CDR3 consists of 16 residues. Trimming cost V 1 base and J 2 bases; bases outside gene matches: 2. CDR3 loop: CASSQGLAGGQETQYF. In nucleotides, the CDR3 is TGTGCCAGCAGCCAAGGTCTAGCGGGGGGGCAAGAGACCCAGTACTTC.

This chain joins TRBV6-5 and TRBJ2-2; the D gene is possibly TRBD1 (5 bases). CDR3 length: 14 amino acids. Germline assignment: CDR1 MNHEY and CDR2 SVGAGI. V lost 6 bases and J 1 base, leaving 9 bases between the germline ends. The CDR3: CASSRVWNTGELFF. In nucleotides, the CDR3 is TGTGCCAGCAGCAGGGTTTGGAACACCGGGGAGCTGTTTTTT.

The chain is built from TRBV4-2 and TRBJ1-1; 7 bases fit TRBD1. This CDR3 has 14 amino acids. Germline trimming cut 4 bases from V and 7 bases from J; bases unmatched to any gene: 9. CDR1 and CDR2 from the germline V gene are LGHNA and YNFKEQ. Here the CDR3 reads CASSRAGTDYEAFF. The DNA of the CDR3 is TGTGCCAGCAGCCGAGCCGGGACAGACTATGAAGCTTTCTTT.

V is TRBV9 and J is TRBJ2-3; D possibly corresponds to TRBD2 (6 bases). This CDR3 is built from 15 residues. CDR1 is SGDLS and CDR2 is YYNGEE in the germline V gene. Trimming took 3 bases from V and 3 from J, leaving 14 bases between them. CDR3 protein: CASSAGGAQTDTQYF. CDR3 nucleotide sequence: TGTGCCAGCAGCGCCGGCGGGGCCCAGACAGATACGCAGTATTTT.

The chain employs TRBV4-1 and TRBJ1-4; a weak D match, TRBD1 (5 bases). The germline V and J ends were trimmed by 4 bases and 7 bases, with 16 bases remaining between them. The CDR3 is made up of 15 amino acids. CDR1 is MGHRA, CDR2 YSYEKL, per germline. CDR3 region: CASSPDRQIGEKLFF. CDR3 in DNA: TGCGCCAGCAGCCCGGACCGACAGATTGGTGAAAAACTGTTTTTT.

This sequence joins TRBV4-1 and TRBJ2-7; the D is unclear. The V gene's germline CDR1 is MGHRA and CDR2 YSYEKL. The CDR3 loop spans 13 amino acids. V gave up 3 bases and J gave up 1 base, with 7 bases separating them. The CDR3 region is CASSQANSYEQYF. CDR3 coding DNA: TGCGCCAGCAGCCAGGCCAATTCCTACGAGCAGTACTTC.

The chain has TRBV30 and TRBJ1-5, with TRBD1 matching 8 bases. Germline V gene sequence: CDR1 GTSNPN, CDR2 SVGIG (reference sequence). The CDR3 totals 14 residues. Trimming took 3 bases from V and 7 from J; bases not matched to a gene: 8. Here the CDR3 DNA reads TGTGCCTGGAGGGGGTCAGGGGGCAGGCAGCCCCAGCATTTT. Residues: CAWRGSGGRQPQHF.

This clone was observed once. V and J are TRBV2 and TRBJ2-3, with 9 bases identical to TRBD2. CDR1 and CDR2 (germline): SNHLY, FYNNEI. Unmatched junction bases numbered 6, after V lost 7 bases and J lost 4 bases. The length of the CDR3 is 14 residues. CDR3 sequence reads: CASIWRGGPDTQYF. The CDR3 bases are TGTGCCAGCATATGGCGGGGGGGCCCAGATACGCAGTATTTT.

CDR3 sequence: CASSPTLGTDTQYF. The DNA for the CDR3 is TGTGCCAGCAGCCCGACTCTTGGCACAGATACGCAGTATTTT. The rearrangement uses TRBV5-5 and TRBJ2-3; D gene uncertain. The CDR3 consists of 14 residues. Germline assignment: CDR1 SGHKS and CDR2 YYEKEE (reference sequence). Trimming stripped 4 bases from V and 1 base from J, with 10 bases between.